Below, one T cell receptor (beta chain) is given with its context. The antigen is undetermined. The junction departs from germline at one end; a sequencing error may be responsible. This CDR3 comprises 17 residues. Germline V gene sequence: CDR1 DFQATT, CDR2 SNEGSKA (reference sequence). The data were obtained in a study of tumor and adjacent non-tumor tissue in lung cancer. Turning to the study itself: There were around 11 adenocarcinoma, a couple of squamous cell carcinoma and 1 small cell lung cancer cases.

The library came from three nested PCR rounds adapted from ARM-PCR protocols. TCRdb recomputed calls from the multiplex PCR reads with MiXCR, one row per CDR3 protein. Of 65,000 to 90,000 distinct CDR3 sequences in the sample, roughly 80% were seen once. No cell sorting was done before RNA was extracted from the tissue. Study-wide findings and caveats: TCR diversity was significantly greater in tumor than normal lung tissue.

The material sequenced was lung tumor tissue. The V call is TRBV20-1, the J call TRBJ2-1; 14 bases agree with TRBD2. The sequence came from a woman between 50 and 59 years old with non-small cell lung cancer. The CDR3 nucleotides are TGCAGTGCTAGGATCCCGGGACTAGCGGGAGTGAGCAATGAACAGTTCTTC. Residues: CSARIPGLAGVSNEQFF.